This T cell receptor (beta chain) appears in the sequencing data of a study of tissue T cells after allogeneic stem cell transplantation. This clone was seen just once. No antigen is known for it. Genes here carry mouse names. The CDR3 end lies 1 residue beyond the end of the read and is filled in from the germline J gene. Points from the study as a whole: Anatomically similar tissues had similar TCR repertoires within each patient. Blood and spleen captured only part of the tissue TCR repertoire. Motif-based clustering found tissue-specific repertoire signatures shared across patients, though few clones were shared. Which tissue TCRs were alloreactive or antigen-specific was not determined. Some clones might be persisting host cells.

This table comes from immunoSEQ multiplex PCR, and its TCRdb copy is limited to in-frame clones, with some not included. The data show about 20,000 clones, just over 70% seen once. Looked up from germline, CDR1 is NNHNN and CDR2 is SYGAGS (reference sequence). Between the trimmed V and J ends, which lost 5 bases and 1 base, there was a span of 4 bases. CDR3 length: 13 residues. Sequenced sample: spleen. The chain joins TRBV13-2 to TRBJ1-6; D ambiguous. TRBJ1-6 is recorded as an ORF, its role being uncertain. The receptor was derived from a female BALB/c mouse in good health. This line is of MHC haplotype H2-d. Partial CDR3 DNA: TGTGCCAGCGGGCTATCCTATAATTCGCCCCTCTAC. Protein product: CASGLSYNSPLY. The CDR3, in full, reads CASGLSYNSPLYF.